Below, one TCR beta chain is given with its context. Its antigen remains unknown. The entry originates in a study of T cell responses to AZD1222 COVID-19 vaccine. Study-wide results and limits: Spike-specific TCR breadth and depth rose after two AZD1222 doses. Donors were chiefly white British, with a greater number of females, and clonal diversity was perhaps underestimated.

CDR1 MNHEY and CDR2 SMNVEV come from the germline V gene (reference sequence). The length of the CDR3 is 15 residues. The ends lost 11 bases at V and 0 bases at J; junction bases unmatched: 5. Libraries were prepared by immunoSEQ multiplex PCR; TCRdb keeps only in-frame clonotypes and omits some of them. This table has more than 85,000 clones, over 80% appearing once. The input for sequencing was peripheral blood, taken on day 0 of AZD1222 vaccination. The chain recombines TRBV27 with TRBJ2-2, with 11 bases matching TRBD2. The TCR was taken from an adult in good health. In DNA form, the CDR3 reads TGTGCCGAGGCACTAGCGGGAGCGAACACCGGGGAGCTGTTTTTT. Translated: CAEALAGANTGELFF.